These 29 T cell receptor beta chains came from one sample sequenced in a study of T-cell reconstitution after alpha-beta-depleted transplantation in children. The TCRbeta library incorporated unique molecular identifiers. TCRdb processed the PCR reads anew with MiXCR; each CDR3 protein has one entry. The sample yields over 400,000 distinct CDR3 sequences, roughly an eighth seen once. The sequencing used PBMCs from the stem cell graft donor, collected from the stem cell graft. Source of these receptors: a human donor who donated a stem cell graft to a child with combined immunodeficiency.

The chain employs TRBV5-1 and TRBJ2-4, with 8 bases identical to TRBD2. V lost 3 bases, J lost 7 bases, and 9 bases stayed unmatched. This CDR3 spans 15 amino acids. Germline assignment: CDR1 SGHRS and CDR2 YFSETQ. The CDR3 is CASSYRYGGVNIQYF. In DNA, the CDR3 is TGCGCCAGCAGCTATCGCTACGGGGGGGTTAACATTCAGTACTTC.

CDR3 sequence: CAISEGTGAGEQYF. CDR3 bases: TGTGCCATCAGTGAGGGGACAGGGGCGGGCGAGCAGTACTTC. The chain couples TRBV10-3 to TRBJ2-7; 10 nucleotides match TRBD1. CDR3 length: 14 residues. Losses at the gene ends were 2 bases for V and 6 bases for J; bases not matched to a gene: 4. The V gene's germline CDR1 is ENHRY and CDR2 SYGVKD.

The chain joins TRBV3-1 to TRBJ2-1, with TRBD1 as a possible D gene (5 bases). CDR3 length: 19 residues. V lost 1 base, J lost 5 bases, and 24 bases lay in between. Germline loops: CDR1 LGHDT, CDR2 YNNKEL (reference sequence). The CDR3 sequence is CASSQVFPKTGRVDNEQFF. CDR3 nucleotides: TGTGCCAGCAGCCAAGTTTTTCCAAAAACAGGACGAGTTGACAATGAGCAGTTCTTC.

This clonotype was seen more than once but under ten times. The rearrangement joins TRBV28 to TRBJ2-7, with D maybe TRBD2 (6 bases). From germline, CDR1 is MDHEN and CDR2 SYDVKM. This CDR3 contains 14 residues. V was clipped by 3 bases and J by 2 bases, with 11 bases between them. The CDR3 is CASSFVGEAYEQYF. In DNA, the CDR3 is TGTGCCAGCAGTTTTGTAGGGGAGGCCTACGAGCAGTACTTC. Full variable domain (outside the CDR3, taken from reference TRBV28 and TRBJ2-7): DVKVTQSSRYLVKRTGEKVFLECVQDMDHENMFWYRQDPGLGLRLIYFSYDVKMKEKGDIPEGYSVSREKKERFSLILESASTNQTSMYLCASSFVGEAYEQYFGPGTRLTVT.

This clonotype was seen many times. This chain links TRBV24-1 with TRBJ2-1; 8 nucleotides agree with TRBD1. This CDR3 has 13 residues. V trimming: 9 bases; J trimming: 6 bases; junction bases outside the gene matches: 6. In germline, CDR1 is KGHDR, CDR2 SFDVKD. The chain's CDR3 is CATGQGSPNEQFF. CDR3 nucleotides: TGTGCCACCGGACAGGGCTCCCCCAATGAGCAGTTCTTC.

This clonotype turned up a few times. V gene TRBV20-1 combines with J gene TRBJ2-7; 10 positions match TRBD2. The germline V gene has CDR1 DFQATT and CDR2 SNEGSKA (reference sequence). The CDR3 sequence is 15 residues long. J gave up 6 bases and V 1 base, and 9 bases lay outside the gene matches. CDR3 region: CSARARLAGDTEQYF. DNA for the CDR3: TGCAGTGCTAGAGCAAGGCTAGCGGGAGATACCGAGCAGTACTTC.

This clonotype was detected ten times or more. The CDR3 sequence is CSARPGGIPSNEQFF. CDR3 DNA: TGCAGTGCTAGGCCAGGCGGCATCCCTAGTAATGAGCAGTTCTTC. The chain has TRBV20-1 and TRBJ2-1; D call uncertain. The CDR3 length is 15 residues. Trimming removed 3 bases from V and 7 bases from J, with 19 bases in between. Germline assignment: CDR1 DFQATT and CDR2 SNEGSKA (reference sequence).

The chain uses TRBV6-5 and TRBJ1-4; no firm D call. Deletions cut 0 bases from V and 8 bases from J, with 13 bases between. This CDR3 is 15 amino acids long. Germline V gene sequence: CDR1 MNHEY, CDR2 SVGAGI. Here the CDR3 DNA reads TGTGCCAGCAGTTACTCCGTGGCAGTTTGGGAAAAACTGTTTTTT. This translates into CASSYSVAVWEKLFF.

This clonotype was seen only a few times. As DNA, the CDR3 is TGCAGTGCTAGAGTCTTAGGACAGGGAGTCGGCGAGCAGTTCTTC. Translated: CSARVLGQGVGEQFF. This sequence joins TRBV20-1 and TRBJ2-1, with 8 bases aligning to TRBD1. Losses at the gene ends were 1 base for V and 10 bases for J; bases not matched to a gene: 12. Per the germline V gene, CDR1 is DFQATT and CDR2 is SNEGSKA (reference sequence). The CDR3 length is 15 residues.

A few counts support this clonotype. The CDR3 DNA sequence: TGTGCCAGCAGTCCAAGAAGTCAGGGTAGGACAGATACGCAGTATTTT. This codes for CASSPRSQGRTDTQYF. The chain employs TRBV6-1 and TRBJ2-3, with a weak D call TRBD1 (5 bases). Germline loops: CDR1 MNHNS, CDR2 SASEGT. The V gene lost 5 bases and the J gene lost 3 bases, with 18 bases spanning the gap. The CDR3 extends over 16 amino acids.

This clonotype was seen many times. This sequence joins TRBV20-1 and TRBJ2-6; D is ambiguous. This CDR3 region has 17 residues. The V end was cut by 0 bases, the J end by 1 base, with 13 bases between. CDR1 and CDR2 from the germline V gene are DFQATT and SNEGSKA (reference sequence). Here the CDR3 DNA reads TGCAGTGCTAGAGAAGGTCTAGTGACTTCTGGGGCCAACGTCCTGACTTTC. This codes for CSAREGLVTSGANVLTF.

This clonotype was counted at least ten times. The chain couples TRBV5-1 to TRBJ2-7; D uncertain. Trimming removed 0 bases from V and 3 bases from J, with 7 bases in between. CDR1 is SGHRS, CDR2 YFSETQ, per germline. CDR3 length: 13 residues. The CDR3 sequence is CASSLADNYEQYF. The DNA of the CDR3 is TGCGCCAGCAGCTTGGCAGACAACTACGAGCAGTACTTC.

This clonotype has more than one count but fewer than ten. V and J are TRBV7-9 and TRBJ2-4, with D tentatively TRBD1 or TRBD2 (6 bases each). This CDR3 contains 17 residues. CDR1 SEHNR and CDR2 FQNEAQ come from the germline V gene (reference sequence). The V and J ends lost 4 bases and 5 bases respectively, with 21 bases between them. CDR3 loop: CASSSARRGSGENIQYF. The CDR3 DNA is TGTGCCAGCAGCTCCGCGCGGAGGGGGAGTGGGGAAAACATTCAGTACTTC.

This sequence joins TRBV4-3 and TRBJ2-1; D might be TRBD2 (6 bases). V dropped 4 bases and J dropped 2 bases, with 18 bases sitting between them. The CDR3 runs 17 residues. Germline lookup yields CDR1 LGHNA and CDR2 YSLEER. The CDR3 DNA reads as TGCGCCAGCAGCCTCCGTATAGCGGAGGACCCCTACAATGAGCAGTTCTTC. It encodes CASSLRIAEDPYNEQFF.

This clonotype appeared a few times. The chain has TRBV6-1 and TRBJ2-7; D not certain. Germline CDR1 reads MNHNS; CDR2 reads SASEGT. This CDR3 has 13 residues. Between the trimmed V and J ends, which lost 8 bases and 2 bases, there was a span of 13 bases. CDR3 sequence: CASLNEKTYEQYF. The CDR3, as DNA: TGTGCCAGCCTTAACGAAAAGACCTACGAGCAGTACTTC.

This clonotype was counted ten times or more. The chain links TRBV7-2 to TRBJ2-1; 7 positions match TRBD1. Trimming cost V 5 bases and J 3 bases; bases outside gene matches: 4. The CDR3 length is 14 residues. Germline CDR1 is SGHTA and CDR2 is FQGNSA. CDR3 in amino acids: CASSPWDSYNEQFF. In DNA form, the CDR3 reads TGTGCCAGCAGCCCGTGGGACAGCTACAATGAGCAGTTCTTC.

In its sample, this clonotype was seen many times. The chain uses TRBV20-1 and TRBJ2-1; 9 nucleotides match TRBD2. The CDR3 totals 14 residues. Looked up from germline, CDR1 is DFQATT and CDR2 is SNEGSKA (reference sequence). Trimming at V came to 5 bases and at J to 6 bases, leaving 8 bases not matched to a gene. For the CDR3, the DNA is TGCAGTGCTCGTAGCGGGAGTTCAGTCAATGAGCAGTTCTTC. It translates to CSARSGSSVNEQFF.

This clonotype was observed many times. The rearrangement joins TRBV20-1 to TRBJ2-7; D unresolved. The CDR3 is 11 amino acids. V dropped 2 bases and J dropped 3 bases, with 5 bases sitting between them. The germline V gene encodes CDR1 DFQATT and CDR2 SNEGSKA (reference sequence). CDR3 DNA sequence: TGCAGTGCTAGATCAGACTACGAGCAGTACTTC. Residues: CSARSDYEQYF.

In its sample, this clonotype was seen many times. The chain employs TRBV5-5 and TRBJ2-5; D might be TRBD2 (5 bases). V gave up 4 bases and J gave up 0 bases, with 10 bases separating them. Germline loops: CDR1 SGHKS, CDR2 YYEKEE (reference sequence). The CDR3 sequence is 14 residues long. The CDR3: CASSARLHQETQYF. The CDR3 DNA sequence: TGTGCCAGCAGCGCCCGACTACACCAAGAGACCCAGTACTTC. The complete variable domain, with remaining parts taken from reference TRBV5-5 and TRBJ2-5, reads DAGVTQSPTHLIKTRGQQVTLRCSPISGHKSVSWYQQVLGQGPQFIFQYYEKEERGRGNFPDRFSARQFPNYSSELNVNALLLGDSALYLCASSARLHQETQYFGPGTRLLVL.

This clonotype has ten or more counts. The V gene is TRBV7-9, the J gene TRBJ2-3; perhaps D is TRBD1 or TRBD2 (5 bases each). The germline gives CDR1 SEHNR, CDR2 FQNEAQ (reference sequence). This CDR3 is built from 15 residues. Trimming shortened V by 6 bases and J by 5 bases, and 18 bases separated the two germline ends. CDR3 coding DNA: TGTGCCAGCAGGCCCTATGGGGAGACAGTAGATACGCAGTATTTT. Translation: CASRPYGETVDTQYF.

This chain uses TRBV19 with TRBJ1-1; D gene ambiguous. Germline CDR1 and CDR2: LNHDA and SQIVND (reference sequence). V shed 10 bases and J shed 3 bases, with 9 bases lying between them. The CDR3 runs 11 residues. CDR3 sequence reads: CATRRHTEAFF. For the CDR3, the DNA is TGTGCCACCCGACGTCACACTGAAGCTTTCTTT.

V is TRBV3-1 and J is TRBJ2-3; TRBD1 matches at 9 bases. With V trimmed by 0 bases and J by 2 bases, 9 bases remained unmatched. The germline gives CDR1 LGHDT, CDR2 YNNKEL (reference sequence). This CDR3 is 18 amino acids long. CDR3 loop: CASSQDRPTGGYTDTQYF. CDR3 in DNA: TGTGCCAGCAGCCAAGATCGCCCGACAGGGGGATACACAGATACGCAGTATTTT.

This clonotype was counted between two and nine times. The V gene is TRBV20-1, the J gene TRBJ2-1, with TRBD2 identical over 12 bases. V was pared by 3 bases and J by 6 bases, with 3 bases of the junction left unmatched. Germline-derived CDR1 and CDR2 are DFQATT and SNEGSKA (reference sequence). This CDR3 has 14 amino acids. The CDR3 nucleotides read TGCAGTGCTAGGCTAGCGGGAGGGAGCAATGAGCAGTTCTTC. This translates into CSARLAGGSNEQFF.

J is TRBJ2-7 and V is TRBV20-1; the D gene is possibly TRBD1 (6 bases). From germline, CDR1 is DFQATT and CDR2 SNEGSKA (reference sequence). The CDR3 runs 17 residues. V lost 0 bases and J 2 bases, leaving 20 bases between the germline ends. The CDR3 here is CSARDTTVGQLPYEQYF. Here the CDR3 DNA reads TGCAGTGCTAGAGATACCACCGTGGGACAACTTCCCTACGAGCAGTACTTC.

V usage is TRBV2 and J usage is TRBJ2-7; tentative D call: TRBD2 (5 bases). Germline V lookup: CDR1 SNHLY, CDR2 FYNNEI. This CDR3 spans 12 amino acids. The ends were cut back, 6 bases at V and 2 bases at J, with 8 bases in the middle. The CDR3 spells CASRSGTYEQYF. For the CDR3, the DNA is TGTGCCAGCAGATCCGGGACCTACGAGCAGTACTTC.

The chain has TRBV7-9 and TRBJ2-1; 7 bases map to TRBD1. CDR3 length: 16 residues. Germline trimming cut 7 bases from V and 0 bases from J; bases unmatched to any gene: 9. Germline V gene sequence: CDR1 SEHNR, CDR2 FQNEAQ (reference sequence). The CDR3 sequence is CASTPPGTDSYNEQFF. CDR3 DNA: TGTGCCAGCACCCCCCCCGGGACAGACTCCTACAATGAGCAGTTCTTC.

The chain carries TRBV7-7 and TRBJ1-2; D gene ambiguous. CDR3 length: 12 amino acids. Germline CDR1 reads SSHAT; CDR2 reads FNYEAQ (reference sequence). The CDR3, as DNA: TGTGCTACCCACCGTTGGGACTATGGCTACACCTTC. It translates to CATHRWDYGYTF.

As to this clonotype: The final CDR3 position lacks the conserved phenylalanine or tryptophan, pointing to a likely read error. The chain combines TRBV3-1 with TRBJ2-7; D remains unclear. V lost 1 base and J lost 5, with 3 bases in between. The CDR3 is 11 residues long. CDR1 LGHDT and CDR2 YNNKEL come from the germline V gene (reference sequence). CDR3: CASSQVHEQYL. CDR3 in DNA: TGTGCCAGCAGCCAAGTCCACGAGCAGTACCTC.

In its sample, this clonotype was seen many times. CDR3 protein: CASSQTGQRGGTIGELFF. For the CDR3, the DNA is TGTGCCAGCAGCCAAACGGGTCAGCGGGGTGGGACCATCGGGGAGCTGTTTTTT. This chain connects TRBV12-3 or TRBV12-4 to TRBJ2-2, with 7 bases identical to TRBD2. With 6 bases clipped from V and 7 bases from J, the junction kept 20 bases outside the gene matches. The CDR3 loop spans 18 amino acids.